The 25 T cell receptor beta chains presented below share a single source sample, sequenced in a study of OX40 agonist ivuxolimab in advanced cancers. TCRdb's copy holds only in-frame clones and misses some; the assay was immunoSEQ multiplex PCR. The sample has tens of thousands of clones; 88% are singletons. The specimen comprised CD4+ or CD8+ T cells sorted from blood, sampled in a trial of the OX40 agonist ivuxolimab. Source of these receptors: an adult with an advanced solid tumor such as melanoma, head and neck, liver or kidney cancer.

The chain is built from TRBV27 and TRBJ2-7; 8 bases agree with TRBD1. The germline gives CDR1 MNHEY, CDR2 SMNVEV (reference sequence). This CDR3 region has 16 residues. V lost 4 bases and J lost 2; bases outside the gene matches: 10. The CDR3 protein is CASSYSGQGTTYEQYF. CDR3 DNA: TGTGCCAGCAGTTACTCCGGACAGGGAACCACCTACGAGCAGTACTTC.

The gene calls are TRBV5-4 and TRBJ2-7, with 7 bases that match TRBD2. This CDR3 is built from 18 residues. Germline values: CDR1 SGHNT, CDR2 YYREEE (reference sequence). The V segment lost 4 bases and the J segment 2 bases; nucleotides outside the gene matches: 18. CDR3 in amino acids: CASSLGYSGHSRTYEQYF. CDR3 in DNA: TGTGCCAGCAGCCTCGGGTATAGCGGGCATAGCCGTACCTACGAGCAGTACTTC.

The chain is built from TRBV29-1 and TRBJ1-3; D is undetermined. The V end was cut by 7 bases, the J end by 8 bases, with 18 bases between. The CDR3 extends over 13 amino acids. CDR1 SQVTM and CDR2 ANQGSEA come from the germline V gene. The CDR3 nucleotides are TGCAGCGCGAGGTCCGAGTCCGTACACACCATATATTTT. It encodes CSARSESVHTIYF.

This sequence joins TRBV19 and TRBJ1-2; D ambiguous. CDR1 LNHDA and CDR2 SQIVND come from the germline V gene (reference sequence). V lost 0 bases, J lost 0 bases, and 14 bases lay in between. The CDR3 spans 17 residues. CDR3 protein: CASSIDVFGLANYGYTF. CDR3 in DNA: TGTGCCAGTAGTATAGACGTTTTCGGCCTAGCTAACTATGGCTACACCTTC. Drawing the rest from reference TRBV19 and TRBJ1-2, the complete variable domain is DGGITQSPKYLFRKEGQNVTLSCEQNLNHDAMYWYRQDPGQGLRLIYYSQIVNDFQKGDIAEGYSVSREKKESFPLTVTSAQKNPTAFYLCASSIDVFGLANYGYTFGSGTRLTVV.

J is TRBJ2-7 and V is TRBV5-1, with D possibly TRBD1 on 5 matching bases. This CDR3 is 16 amino acids long. In germline, CDR1 is SGHRS, CDR2 YFSETQ. Trimming stripped 0 bases from V and 7 bases from J, with 20 bases between. CDR3 amino acids: CASSLGQGQVNSEQYF. The CDR3 bases are TGCGCCAGCAGCTTGGGTCAGGGCCAAGTGAATAGTGAGCAGTACTTC.

CDR3 residues: CASTPSSRQTQYF. The CDR3 DNA sequence: TGTGCCAGCACCCCCTCCTCAAGACAGACCCAGTACTTC. The rearrangement links TRBV6-5 to TRBJ2-5; D call uncertain. V was cut by 7 bases and J by 6 bases, with 15 bases left in between. Germline V gene lookup returns CDR1 MNHEY and CDR2 SVGAGI. The CDR3 spans 13 residues.

The chain employs TRBV6-6 and TRBJ1-2; no clear D gene. Per the germline V gene, CDR1 is MNHNY and CDR2 is SVGAGI (reference sequence). V lost 4 bases and J 5 bases, leaving 17 bases between the germline ends. This CDR3 contains 15 residues. The CDR3 region is CASSSFPPEPYGYTF. In DNA form, the CDR3 reads TGTGCCAGCAGTTCATTCCCCCCTGAACCTTATGGCTACACCTTC.

This clone came up a few times. The chain recombines TRBV7-9 with TRBJ1-2; D is undetermined. The V end lost 3 bases, the J end lost 6 bases, and 5 bases lay between the germline ends. There are 11 residues in the CDR3. Germline assignment: CDR1 SEHNR and CDR2 FQNEAQ (reference sequence). CDR3 residues: CASSFFDGYTF. DNA for the CDR3: TGTGCCAGCAGCTTCTTCGATGGCTACACCTTC.

The V and J genes are TRBV28 and TRBJ1-1, with D hard to call. CDR3 length equals 14 residues. Trimming shortened V by 3 bases and J by 2 bases, and 10 bases separated the two germline ends. Germline CDR1 reads MDHEN; CDR2 reads SYDVKM. The CDR3 DNA reads TGTGCCAGCAGTTTCCGGGGTCCTAACACTGAAGCTTTCTTT. It codes for CASSFRGPNTEAFF.

The V gene is TRBV9, the J gene TRBJ2-4; 8 positions agree with TRBD2. Germline CDR1 and CDR2: SGDLS and YYNGEE. V lost 5 bases, J lost 5 bases, and 9 bases stayed unmatched. This CDR3 has 15 residues. This CDR3 reads CASRPESGRENIQYF. In DNA form, the CDR3 reads TGTGCCAGCAGACCCGAAAGCGGGAGAGAAAACATTCAGTACTTC.

The chain employs TRBV7-8 and TRBJ2-7, with TRBD2 matching 15 bases. CDR3 length: 15 amino acids. Per germline, CDR1 SGHVS and CDR2 FQNEAQ. V lost 3 bases and J lost 6; bases outside the gene matches: 3. CDR3 region: CASSLGTSGRLEQYF. The CDR3 DNA sequence: TGTGCCAGCAGCTTGGGGACTAGCGGGAGGCTCGAGCAGTACTTC.

In this sample, this clone turned up once. The chain has TRBV14 and TRBJ2-7; D gene unclear. The V end lost 0 bases, the J end lost 3 bases, and 3 bases lay between the germline ends. The CDR3 extends over 12 amino acids. CDR1 and CDR2 (germline): SGHDN, FVKESK. CDR3 sequence (DNA): TGTGCCAGCAGCCAAGAAGACTACGAGCAGTACTTC. Translated: CASSQEDYEQYF.

The V and J genes are TRBV30 and TRBJ1-1, with 7 nucleotides matching TRBD1. Germline V gene sequence: CDR1 GTSNPN, CDR2 SVGIG (reference sequence). This CDR3 region has 13 residues. J lost 4 bases, V lost 5 bases, and 7 bases had no gene match. CDR3 sequence reads: CAWSATGSTEAFF. In nucleotides, the CDR3 is TGTGCCTGGTCGGCGACAGGGAGCACTGAAGCTTTCTTT.

The chain recombines TRBV30 with TRBJ2-7; tentatively, D is TRBD2 (6 bases). Trimming removed 5 bases from V and 3 bases from J, with 11 bases in between. Germline V gene lookup returns CDR1 GTSNPN and CDR2 SVGIG (reference sequence). The CDR3 length is 12 residues. The CDR3 reads CAWGAAGYEQYF. The CDR3 DNA reads as TGTGCCTGGGGGGCAGCGGGCTACGAGCAGTACTTC.

The chain is built from TRBV6-4 and TRBJ2-5; TRBD2 matches at 10 bases. V shed 3 bases and J 5 bases; nucleotides not matched to a gene: 6. CDR1 is MRHNA and CDR2 is SNTAGT in the germline V gene. The CDR3 is 15 residues long. The CDR3 reads CASSEGTSGTETQYF. CDR3 sequence (DNA): TGTGCCAGCAGTGAAGGAACTAGCGGGACGGAGACCCAGTACTTC.

The chain uses TRBV9 and TRBJ2-2, with D maybe TRBD2 (5 bases). The ends were cut back, 5 bases at V and 2 bases at J, with 16 bases in the middle. This CDR3 is 16 amino acids long. Germline CDR1 and CDR2: SGDLS and YYNGEE. The CDR3: CASRRVRGINTGELFF. CDR3 bases: TGTGCCAGCAGACGCGTGAGAGGGATAAACACCGGGGAGCTGTTTTTT.

This clone was observed a few times. The chain combines TRBV6-1 with TRBJ2-1, with TRBD2 matching over 7 bases. There are 13 residues in the CDR3. The germline CDR1 and CDR2 sequences are MNHNS and SASEGT. The V segment lost 1 base and the J segment 8 bases; nucleotides outside the gene matches: 2. CDR3: CASSEVTSDEQFF. The CDR3 DNA reads as TGTGCCAGCAGTGAAGTCACTAGCGATGAGCAGTTCTTC.

This clone was observed a handful of times. This chain links TRBV27 with TRBJ2-7; 7 bases are shared with TRBD1. Trimming cost V 8 bases and J 7 bases; bases outside gene matches: 8. Germline-derived CDR1 and CDR2 are MNHEY and SMNVEV (reference sequence). The CDR3 loop spans 12 amino acids. The chain's CDR3 is CASGQDPWEQYF. Here the CDR3 DNA reads TGTGCCAGCGGACAGGACCCTTGGGAGCAGTACTTC.

V gene TRBV30 combines with J gene TRBJ2-7; D call uncertain. The V and J ends lost 3 bases and 4 bases respectively, with 7 bases between them. Germline V CDR1 and CDR2: GTSNPN, SVGIG (reference sequence). The length of the CDR3 is 11 residues. CDR3 protein: CAWRSGYEQYF. CDR3 sequence (DNA): TGTGCCTGGAGAAGTGGGTACGAGCAGTACTTC.

Turning to this clone: Germline and junction disagree at one end, which may indicate a read error. The chain couples TRBV7-7 to TRBJ2-3; the match to TRBD2 covers 8 bases. The CDR3 has 17 amino acids. Germline values: CDR1 SSHAT, CDR2 FNYEAQ (reference sequence). The CDR3 nucleotides read TGTGCTAGCAGCCTTAGCTTGGGAGCGGGAGCCACAGATACGCAGTATTTT. Translated: CASSLSLGAGATDTQYF.

In this sample, this clone turned up once. The chain carries TRBV29-1 and TRBJ2-2, with D maybe TRBD1 (5 bases). The length of the CDR3 is 15 residues. Germline values: CDR1 SQVTM, CDR2 ANQGSEA. V was cut by 2 bases and J by 1 base, with 11 bases left in between. The CDR3 DNA is TGCAGCGTTGAACGGGTAGGGGAGAACACCGGGGAGCTGTTTTTT. Protein: CSVERVGENTGELFF.

The CDR3 DNA is TGCGCCAGCAGCTTGGGGAGGCCCGGGGGCGCAGATACGCAGTATTTT. Translation: CASSLGRPGGADTQYF. The J gene is TRBJ2-3, the V gene TRBV5-1; D possibly uses TRBD1 or TRBD2 (6 bases each). The germline V and J ends were trimmed by 0 bases and 4 bases, with 15 bases remaining between them. CDR1 is SGHRS, CDR2 YFSETQ, per germline. The CDR3 has 16 residues. Together with reference TRBV5-1 and TRBJ2-3, the CDR3 gives the full variable domain: KAGVTQTPRYLIKTRGQQVTLSCSPISGHRSVSWYQQTPGQGLQFLFEYFSETQRNKGNFPGRFSGRQFSNSRSEMNVSTLELGDSALYLCASSLGRPGGADTQYFGPGTRLTVL.

This rearrangement joins TRBV4-1 to TRBJ2-7; no reliable D call. The CDR3 length is 11 residues. V gave up 1 base and J gave up 7 bases, with 5 bases separating them. CDR1 MGHRA and CDR2 YSYEKL come from the germline V gene. Here the CDR3 DNA reads TGCGCCAGCAGCCAAGGGGCGGAGCAGTACTTC. Its protein is CASSQGAEQYF.

This chain uses TRBV5-1 with TRBJ1-1; TRBD1 matches at 12 bases. This CDR3 region has 17 residues. With V trimmed by 3 bases and J by 4 bases, 10 bases remained unmatched. Germline CDR1 and CDR2: SGHRS and YFSETQ. The CDR3 reads CASSSPRDRGRGTEAFF. Here the CDR3 DNA reads TGCGCCAGCAGCTCGCCCCGGGACAGGGGGCGCGGCACTGAAGCTTTCTTT. The complete variable domain, with remaining parts taken from reference TRBV5-1 and TRBJ1-1, reads KAGVTQTPRYLIKTRGQQVTLSCSPISGHRSVSWYQQTPGQGLQFLFEYFSETQRNKGNFPGRFSGRQFSNSRSEMNVSTLELGDSALYLCASSSPRDRGRGTEAFFGQGTRLTVV.

The rearrangement joins TRBV5-1 to TRBJ2-7, with D maybe TRBD1 (5 bases). This CDR3 region has 20 residues. With 2 bases removed from V and 3 bases from J, the gap between germline ends came to 30 bases. Germline V CDR1 and CDR2: SGHRS, YFSETQ. The CDR3: CASSFLRPRSHADRSYEQYF. Here the CDR3 DNA reads TGCGCCAGCAGCTTTCTTCGCCCCAGAAGTCACGCAGACAGAAGCTACGAGCAGTACTTC.